This T cell receptor (beta chain) was sequenced in a study of blood T cells in healthy people across ages. Trimming removed 3 bases from V and 2 bases from J, with 13 bases in between. This CDR3 comprises 15 residues. CDR1 is SGHTA and CDR2 is FQGNSA in the germline V gene. A sample-barcoded 5' primer and a J-beta primer mix were used in a second PCR of roughly 7 to 11 cycles. MiXCR was run by TCRdb on the 5' RACE reads, yielding one entry per CDR3 protein. In the table there are 700,000 to 1,000,000 distinct CDR3 sequences, around 42% of which are singletons. By proportion, this clonotype is medium-sized. Its antigen is not known. Study-wide points: A strong correlation between TCR beta diversity and naive T cell percentage was seen.

The J gene is TRBJ1-2, the V gene TRBV7-2; possible D gene TRBD1, 5 bases. Sequencing was carried out using blood. The clonotype originates from a man aged 55 to 70 in good health. Here the CDR3 reads CASSFFQGSNYGYTF. CDR3 sequence (DNA): TGTGCCAGCAGCTTCTTTCAGGGTTCGAACTATGGCTACACCTTC.